The present entry profiles one T cell receptor (beta chain) with its context. Its antigen is unidentified. CDR1 LNHDA and CDR2 SQIVND come from the germline V gene (reference sequence). The CDR3 sequence is 14 residues long. V gave up 1 base and J gave up 3 bases, with 9 bases separating them. Profiled with immunoSEQ multiplex PCR; TCRdb holds only in-frame clones, not every one. The sample gives about 90,000 clones, under 85% of which show up once; approximately 14% is in the top ten. These data belong to a study of radiotherapy plus CTLA-4 blockade in lung cancer. Chemo-refractory metastatic non-small-cell lung cancer patients received focal radiation with ipilimumab CTLA-4 blockade. General study points: In blood, TCR clones derived from the tumor expanded after radiotherapy plus ipilimumab.

The starting material was peripheral blood, obtained from a patient treated with radiotherapy plus ipilimumab. The source is a human donor with non-small cell lung cancer that progressed on radiotherapy plus ipilimumab. The chain employs TRBV19 and TRBJ1-2, with D uncertain. CDR3 bases: TGTGCCAGTAGTATAGGTTGGGCAGACTATGGCTACACCTTC. Its translation: CASSIGWADYGYTF.